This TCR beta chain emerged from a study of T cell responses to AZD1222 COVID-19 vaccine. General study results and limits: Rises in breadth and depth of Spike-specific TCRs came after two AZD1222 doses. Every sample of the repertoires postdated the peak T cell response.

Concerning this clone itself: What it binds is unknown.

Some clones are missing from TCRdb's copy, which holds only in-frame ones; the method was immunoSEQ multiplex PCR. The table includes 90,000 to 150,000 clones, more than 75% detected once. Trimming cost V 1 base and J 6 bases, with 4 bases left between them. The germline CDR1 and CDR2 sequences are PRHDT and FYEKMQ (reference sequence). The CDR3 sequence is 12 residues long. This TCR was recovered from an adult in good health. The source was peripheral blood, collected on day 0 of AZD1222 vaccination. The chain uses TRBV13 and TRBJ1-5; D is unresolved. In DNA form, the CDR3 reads TGTGCCAGCAGCTTAGAGGGTCAGCCCCAGCATTTT. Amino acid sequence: CASSLEGQPQHF. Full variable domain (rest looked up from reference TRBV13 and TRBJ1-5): AAGVIQSPRHLIKEKRETATLKCYPIPRHDTVYWYQQGPGQDPQFLISFYEKMQSDKGSIPDRFSAQQFSDYHSELNMSSLELGDSALYFCASSLEGQPQHFGDGTRLSIL.